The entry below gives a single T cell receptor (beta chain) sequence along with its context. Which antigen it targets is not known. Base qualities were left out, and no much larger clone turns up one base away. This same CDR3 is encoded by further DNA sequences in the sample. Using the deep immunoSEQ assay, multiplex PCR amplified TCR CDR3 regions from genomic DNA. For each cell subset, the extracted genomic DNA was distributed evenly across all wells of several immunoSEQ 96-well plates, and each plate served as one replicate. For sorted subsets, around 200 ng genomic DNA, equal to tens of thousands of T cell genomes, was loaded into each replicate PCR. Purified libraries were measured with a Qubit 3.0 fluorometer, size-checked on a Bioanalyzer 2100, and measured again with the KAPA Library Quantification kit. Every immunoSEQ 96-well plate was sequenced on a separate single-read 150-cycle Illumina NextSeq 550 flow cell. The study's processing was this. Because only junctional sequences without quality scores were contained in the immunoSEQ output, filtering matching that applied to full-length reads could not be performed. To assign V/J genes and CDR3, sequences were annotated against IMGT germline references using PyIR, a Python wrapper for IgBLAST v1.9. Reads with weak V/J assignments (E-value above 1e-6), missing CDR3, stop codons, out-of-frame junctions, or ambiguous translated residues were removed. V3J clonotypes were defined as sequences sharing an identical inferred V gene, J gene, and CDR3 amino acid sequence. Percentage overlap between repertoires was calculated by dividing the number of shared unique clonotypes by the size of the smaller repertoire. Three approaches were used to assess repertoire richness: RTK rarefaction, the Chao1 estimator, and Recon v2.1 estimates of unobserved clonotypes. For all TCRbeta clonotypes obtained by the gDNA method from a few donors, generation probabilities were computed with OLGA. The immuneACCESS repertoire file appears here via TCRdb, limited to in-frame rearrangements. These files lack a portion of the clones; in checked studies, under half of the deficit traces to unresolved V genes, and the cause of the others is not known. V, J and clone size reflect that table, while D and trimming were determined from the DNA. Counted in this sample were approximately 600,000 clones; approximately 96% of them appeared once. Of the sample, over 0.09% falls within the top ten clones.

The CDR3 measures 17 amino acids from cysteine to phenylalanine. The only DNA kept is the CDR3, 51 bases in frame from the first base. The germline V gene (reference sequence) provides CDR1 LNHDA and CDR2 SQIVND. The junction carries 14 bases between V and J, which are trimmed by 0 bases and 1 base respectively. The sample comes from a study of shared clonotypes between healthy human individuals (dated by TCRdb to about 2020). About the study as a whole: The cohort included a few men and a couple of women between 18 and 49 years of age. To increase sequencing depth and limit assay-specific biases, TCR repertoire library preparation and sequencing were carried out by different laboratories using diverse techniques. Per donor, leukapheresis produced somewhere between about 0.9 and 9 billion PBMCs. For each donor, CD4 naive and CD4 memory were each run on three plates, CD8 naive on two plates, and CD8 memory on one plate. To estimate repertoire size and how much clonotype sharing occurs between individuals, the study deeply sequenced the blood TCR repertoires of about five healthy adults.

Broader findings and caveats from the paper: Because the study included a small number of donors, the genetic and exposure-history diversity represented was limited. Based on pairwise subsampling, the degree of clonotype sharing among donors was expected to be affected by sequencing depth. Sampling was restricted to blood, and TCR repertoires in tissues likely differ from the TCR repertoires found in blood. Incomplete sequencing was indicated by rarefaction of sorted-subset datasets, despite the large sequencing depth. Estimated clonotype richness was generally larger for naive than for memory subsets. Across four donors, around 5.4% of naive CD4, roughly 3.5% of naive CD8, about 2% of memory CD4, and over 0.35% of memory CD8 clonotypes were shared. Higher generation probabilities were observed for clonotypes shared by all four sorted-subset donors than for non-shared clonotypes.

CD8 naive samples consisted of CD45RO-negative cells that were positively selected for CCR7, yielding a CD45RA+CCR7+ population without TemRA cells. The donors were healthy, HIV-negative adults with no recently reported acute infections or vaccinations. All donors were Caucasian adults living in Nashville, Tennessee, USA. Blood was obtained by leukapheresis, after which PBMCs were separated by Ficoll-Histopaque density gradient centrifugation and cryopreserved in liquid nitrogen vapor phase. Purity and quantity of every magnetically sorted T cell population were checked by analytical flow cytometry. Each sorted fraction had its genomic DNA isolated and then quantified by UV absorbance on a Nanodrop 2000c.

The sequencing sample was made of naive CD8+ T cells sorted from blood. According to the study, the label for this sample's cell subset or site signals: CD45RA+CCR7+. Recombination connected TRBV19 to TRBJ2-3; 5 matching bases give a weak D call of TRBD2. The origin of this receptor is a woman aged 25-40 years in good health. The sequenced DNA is TGTGCCAGTAGTATAGATCCCCCGGGGTTCGGCACAGATACGCAGTATTTT. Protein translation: CASSIDPPGFGTDTQYF.